The 3 T cell receptor beta chains in this list originate from one sample, sequenced in a study of CD8 T cells in ankylosing spondylitis (dated by TCRdb to between 2016 and 2019). What the work shows at the level of the full study, not this receptor alone: Blood from ankylosing spondylitis patients appeared to be characterized by a TCR beta motif composed of about eight highly homologous amino acid variants.

The antigens for these receptors are not known. Libraries were made using 5' RACE. The sequencer was an Illumina HiSeq 2500. TCRdb's own reprocessing of the public reads used fastp at Q25 and MiXCR and kept productive beta chains. Identical CDR3 proteins give one entry, which carries the most common genes and DNA. The sample table holds over 200,000 distinct CDR3 sequences, of which around 20% were seen once. Clones ranked in the top ten supply about 39% of the sample. Sequencing input: blood, either unsorted or a sorted T cell fraction (not recorded which). Source of these receptors: a male donor with ankylosing spondylitis.

This clonotype was seen ten or more times. The chain uses TRBV20-1 and TRBJ2-7; 8 nucleotides align to TRBD2. The length of the CDR3 is 13 residues. The V segment lost 6 bases and the J segment 4 bases; nucleotides outside the gene matches: 8. Germline V CDR1 and CDR2: DFQATT, SNEGSKA (reference sequence). This CDR3 reads CSATLGTSYEQYF. In nucleotides, the CDR3 is TGCAGTGCCACCCTCGGGACTAGTTACGAGCAGTACTTC.

This clonotype was seen once. The genes are TRBV6-1 and TRBJ2-7; 12 bases are shared with TRBD2. CDR1 MNHNS and CDR2 SASEGT come from the germline V gene. This CDR3 has 14 residues. V lost 6 bases to trimming and J lost 1 base; unmatched junction nucleotides: 1. The CDR3 loop reads CASSGLAGSYEQYF. In DNA form, the CDR3 reads TGTGCCAGCAGCGGACTAGCGGGGTCCTACGAGCAGTACTTC.

The chain employs TRBV12-3 or TRBV12-4 and TRBJ2-3; 9 nucleotides agree with TRBD1. The CDR3 runs to 17 residues. J was trimmed by 4 bases and V by 6 bases; bases with no gene match: 14. The CDR3: CASRGTGLPSPPDTQYF. In nucleotides, the CDR3 is TGTGCCAGCAGGGGGACAGGGCTACCGTCCCCGCCAGATACGCAGTATTTT.